Given below is one TCR beta chain in context. The sample is drawn from a study of control samples from healthy donors and cancer patients. The CDR3 sequence is 13 residues long. Trimming removed 0 bases from V and 8 bases from J, with 10 bases in between. The V gene's germline CDR1 is GTSNPN and CDR2 SVGIG (reference sequence). Clones were read by immunoSEQ multiplex PCR, and TCRdb kept only the in-frame ones, dropping some. The sample includes approximately 150,000 clones, roughly 93% of them seen just once. The chain employs TRBV30 and TRBJ2-2; tentative D call: TRBD2 (6 bases). Source material: blood. This TCR derives from a man between 18 and 35 years old in good health. The CDR3 nucleotides read TGTGCCTGGAGTGTAGGAGGGTTGGGGGAGCTGTTTTTT. Translated: CAWSVGGLGELFF. The complete variable domain, with remaining parts taken from reference TRBV30 and TRBJ2-2, reads SQTIHQWPATLVQPVGSPLSLECTVEGTSNPNLYWYRQAAGRGLQLLFYSVGIGQISSEVPQNLSASRPQDRQFILSSKKLLLSDSGFYLCAWSVGGLGELFFGEGSRLTVL.